The 4 T cell receptor beta chains below all came from one sample that was sequenced in a study of brain T cells in children with intractable seizures. Described time point: blood from clinic visit 5 months post-surgery; TSC patient then seizure free. Assay used: immunoSEQ multiplex PCR; TCRdb lists only in-frame clones, some missing. In the table there are a few hundred thousand clones, 85% to 95% of which are singletons. Sequencing used peripheral blood, obtained less than 6 months after surgery. The receptors stem from a boy younger than two with tuberous sclerosis and intractable seizures.

V gene TRBV6-6 combines with J gene TRBJ1-3; no definite D call. CDR1 is MNHNY and CDR2 is SVGAGI in the germline V gene (reference sequence). V dropped 5 bases and J dropped 0 bases, with 8 bases sitting between them. This CDR3 is built from 14 residues. CDR3 sequence: CASSPDLSGNTIYF. DNA of the CDR3: TGTGCCAGCAGTCCCGACCTCTCTGGAAACACCATATATTTT.

With respect to this clone: One end of the junction fails to match germline, which may point to a read error. At the DNA level, this CDR3 is encoded by other sequences in the same sample as well. V and J are TRBV3-1 (or the pseudogene TRBV3-2) and TRBJ1-1; possible D gene TRBD1, 6 bases. The V gene's germline CDR1 is LGHDT and CDR2 YNNKEL (reference sequence). There are 15 residues in the CDR3. In DNA form, the CDR3 reads TGTGCCAGCAGCCAAGTGAGGTCCGGGGACACTGAGGCTTTCTTT. Translation gives CASSQVRSGDTEAFF.

The gene calls are TRBV27 and TRBJ1-1; the match to TRBD1 covers 8 bases. The ends lost 5 bases at V and 7 bases at J; junction bases unmatched: 9. Germline values: CDR1 MNHEY, CDR2 SMNVEV (reference sequence). The CDR3 is 14 amino acids. The DNA for the CDR3 is TGTGCCAGCAGTATGCGGGACAGGCCCTTTGAAGCTTTCTTT. It codes for CASSMRDRPFEAFF.

The V call is TRBV6-6, the J call TRBJ1-5; TRBD1 aligns across 8 bases. Germline CDR1 MNHNY, CDR2 SVGAGI (reference sequence). This CDR3 comprises 16 residues. J lost 6 bases, V lost 2 bases, and 9 bases had no gene match. CDR3 region: CASSYRPGTGGQPQHF. The DNA of the CDR3 is TGTGCCAGCAGTTACCGCCCCGGGACAGGAGGTCAGCCCCAGCATTTT.